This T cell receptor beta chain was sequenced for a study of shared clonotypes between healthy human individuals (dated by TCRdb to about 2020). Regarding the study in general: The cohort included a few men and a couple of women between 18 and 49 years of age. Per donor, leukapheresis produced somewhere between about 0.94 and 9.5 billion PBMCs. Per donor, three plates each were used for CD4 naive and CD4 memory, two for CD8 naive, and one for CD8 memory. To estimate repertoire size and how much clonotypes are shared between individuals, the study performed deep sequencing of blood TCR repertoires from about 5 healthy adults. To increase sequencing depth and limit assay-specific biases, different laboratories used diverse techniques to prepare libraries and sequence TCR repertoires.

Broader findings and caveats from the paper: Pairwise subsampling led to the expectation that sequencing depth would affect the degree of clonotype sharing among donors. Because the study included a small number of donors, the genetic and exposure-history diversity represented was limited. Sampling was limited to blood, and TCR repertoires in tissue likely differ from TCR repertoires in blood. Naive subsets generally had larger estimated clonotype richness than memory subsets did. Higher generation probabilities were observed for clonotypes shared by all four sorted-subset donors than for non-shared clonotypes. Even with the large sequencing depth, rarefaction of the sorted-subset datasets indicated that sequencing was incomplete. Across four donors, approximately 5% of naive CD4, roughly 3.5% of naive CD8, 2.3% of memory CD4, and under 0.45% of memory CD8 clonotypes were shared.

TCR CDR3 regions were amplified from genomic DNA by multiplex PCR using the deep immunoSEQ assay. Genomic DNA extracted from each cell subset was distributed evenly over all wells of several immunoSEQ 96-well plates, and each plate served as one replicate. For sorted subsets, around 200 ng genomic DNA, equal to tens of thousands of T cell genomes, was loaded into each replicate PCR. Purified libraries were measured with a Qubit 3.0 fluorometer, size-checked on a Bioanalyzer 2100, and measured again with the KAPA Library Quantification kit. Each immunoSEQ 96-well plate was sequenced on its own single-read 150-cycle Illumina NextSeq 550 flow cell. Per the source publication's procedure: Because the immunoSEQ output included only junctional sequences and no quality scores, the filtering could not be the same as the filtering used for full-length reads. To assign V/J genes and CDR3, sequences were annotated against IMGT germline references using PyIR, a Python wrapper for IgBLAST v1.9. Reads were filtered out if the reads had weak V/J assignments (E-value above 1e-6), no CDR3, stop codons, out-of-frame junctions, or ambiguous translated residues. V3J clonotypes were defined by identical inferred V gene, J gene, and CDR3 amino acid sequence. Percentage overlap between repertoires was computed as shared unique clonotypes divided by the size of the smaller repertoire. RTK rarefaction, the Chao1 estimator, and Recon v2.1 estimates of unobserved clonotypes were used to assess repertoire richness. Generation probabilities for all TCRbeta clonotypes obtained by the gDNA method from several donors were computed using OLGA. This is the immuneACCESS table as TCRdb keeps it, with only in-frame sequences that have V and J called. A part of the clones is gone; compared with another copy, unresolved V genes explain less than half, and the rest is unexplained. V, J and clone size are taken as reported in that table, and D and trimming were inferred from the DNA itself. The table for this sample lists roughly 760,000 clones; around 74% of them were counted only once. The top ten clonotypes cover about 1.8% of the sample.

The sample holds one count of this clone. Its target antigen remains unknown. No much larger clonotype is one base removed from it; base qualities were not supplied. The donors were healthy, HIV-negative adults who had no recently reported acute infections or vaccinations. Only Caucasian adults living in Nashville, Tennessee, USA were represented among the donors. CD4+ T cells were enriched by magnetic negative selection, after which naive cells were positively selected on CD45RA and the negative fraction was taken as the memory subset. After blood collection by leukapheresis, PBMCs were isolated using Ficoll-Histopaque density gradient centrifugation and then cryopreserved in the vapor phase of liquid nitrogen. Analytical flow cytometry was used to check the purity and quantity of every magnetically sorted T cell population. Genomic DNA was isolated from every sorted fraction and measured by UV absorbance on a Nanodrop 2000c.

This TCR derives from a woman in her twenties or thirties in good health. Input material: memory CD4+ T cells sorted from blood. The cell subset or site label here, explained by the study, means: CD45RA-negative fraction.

The CDR3 protein sequence reads: CATSRDGVRPLGYEQYF. In nucleotides, the sequence is TGTGCCACCAGCAGAGATGGAGTAAGGCCTCTCGGCTACGAGCAGTACTTC. This chain is built from TRBV15 and TRBJ2-7; the D gene remains uncertain. Trimming removed 0 bases from V and 3 bases from J, leaving 18 bases between the germline ends. CDR1 and CDR2 (LNHNV, YYDKDF) derive from the germline V gene (reference sequence). The CDR3 numbers 17 residues from cysteine through phenylalanine. The kept DNA is CDR3 alone, 51 bases in frame from the first base.